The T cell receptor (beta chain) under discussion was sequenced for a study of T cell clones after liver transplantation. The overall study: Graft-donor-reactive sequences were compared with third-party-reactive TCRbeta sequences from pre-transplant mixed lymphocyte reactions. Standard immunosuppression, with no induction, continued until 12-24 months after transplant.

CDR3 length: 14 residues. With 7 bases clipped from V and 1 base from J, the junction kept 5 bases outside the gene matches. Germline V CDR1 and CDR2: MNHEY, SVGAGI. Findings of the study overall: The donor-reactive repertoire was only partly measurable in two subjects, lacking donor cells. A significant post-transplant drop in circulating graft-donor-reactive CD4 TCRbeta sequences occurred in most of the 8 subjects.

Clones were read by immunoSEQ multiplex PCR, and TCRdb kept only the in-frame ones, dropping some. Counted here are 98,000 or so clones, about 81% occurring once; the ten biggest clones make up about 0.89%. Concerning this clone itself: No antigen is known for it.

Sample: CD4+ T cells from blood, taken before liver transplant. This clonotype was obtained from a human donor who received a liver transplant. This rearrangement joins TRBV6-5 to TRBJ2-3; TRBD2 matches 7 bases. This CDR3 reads CASKQAGGTDTQYF. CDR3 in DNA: TGTGCCAGCAAACAGGCGGGGGGCACAGATACGCAGTATTTT.